Listed here are 18 T cell receptor beta chains from one sample, sequenced in a study of OX40 agonist ivuxolimab in advanced cancers. Method: immunoSEQ multiplex PCR; TCRdb's copy keeps in-frame clones and lacks some. Of about 55,000 clones listed, more than 75% are singletons. The sequencing here drew on CD4+ or CD8+ T cells sorted from blood, taken in a trial of the OX40 agonist ivuxolimab. The receptors were gathered from an adult with an advanced solid tumor such as melanoma, head and neck, liver or kidney cancer.

The CDR3 DNA follows: TGTGCCAGCAGTTACCATTCAGGGGGGAACTACACCTTC. It encodes CASSYHSGGNYTF. V is TRBV6-5 and J is TRBJ1-2, with 7 bases lining up with TRBD1. CDR3 length equals 13 residues. Losses at the gene ends were 2 bases for V and 10 bases for J; bases not matched to a gene: 7. The germline V gene has CDR1 MNHEY and CDR2 SVGAGI.

This clone was seen once. The junction shows a germline mismatch at one end, possibly a read error. The chain employs TRBV29-1 and TRBJ1-1; weak D call: TRBD1 (5 bases). The germline V gene encodes CDR1 SQVTM and CDR2 ANQGSEA. This CDR3 is 13 amino acids long. The CDR3, as DNA: TGCAGCGTCGAAGGTCCAGGGCAGCCTGAAGCTTTCTTT. It specifies CSVEGPGQPEAFF.

The CDR3 bases are TGTGCCAGCAGCAAAGGACAGGCCGCATATGGCTACACCTTC. It encodes CASSKGQAAYGYTF. The rearrangement links TRBV6-5 to TRBJ1-2; 7 bases align to TRBD1. CDR3 length: 14 amino acids. Germline assignment: CDR1 MNHEY and CDR2 SVGAGI. V was pared by 6 bases and J by 5 bases, with 9 bases of the junction left unmatched.

V gene TRBV19 combines with J gene TRBJ1-1; 7 bases fit TRBD1. Trimming at V came to 7 bases and at J to 0 bases, leaving 5 bases not matched to a gene. The CDR3 runs to 14 residues. The germline CDR1 and CDR2 sequences are LNHDA and SQIVND (reference sequence). Written as DNA, the CDR3 is TGTGCCAGTATTATGACAGGGTTGAACACTGAAGCTTTCTTT. Translation: CASIMTGLNTEAFF.

CDR3 loop: CASSKTLLRGTGCGYTF. CDR3 sequence (DNA): TGTGCCAGCAGCAAAACCCTACTCCGGGGGACAGGGTGTGGCTACACCTTC. This chain uses TRBV21-1 with TRBJ1-2; the table's D call, TRBD1, was not checked against the DNA. TRBV21-1 corresponds to a pseudogene. The CDR3 is 17 amino acids.

The J gene is TRBJ2-6, the V gene TRBV27; tentatively, D is TRBD1 (5 bases). The CDR3 loop spans 16 amino acids. Trimming left V 3 bases short and J 0 bases short, with 9 bases between. Germline V gives CDR1 MNHEY, CDR2 SMNVEV (reference sequence). The CDR3 spells CASSFPTASGANVLTF. The CDR3, as DNA: TGTGCCAGCAGTTTTCCGACAGCCTCTGGGGCCAACGTCCTGACTTTC.

This clone was counted a few times. Since no conserved phenylalanine or tryptophan closes the CDR3, a read error is the likely cause. This rearrangement joins TRBV6-1 to TRBJ1-6; unclear D gene. Deletions cut 3 bases from V and 0 bases from J, with 9 bases between. Germline V gene lookup returns CDR1 MNHNS and CDR2 SASEGT. The CDR3 length is 16 residues. DNA of the CDR3: TGTGCCAGCAGTGACCCGTTAAGCTCCTATAATTCACCCCTCCACCTT. It encodes CASSDPLSSYNSPLHL.

This clone was counted once. The chain recombines TRBV7-9 with TRBJ2-1; 10 bases match TRBD2. The V gene's germline CDR1 is SEHNR and CDR2 FQNEAQ (reference sequence). The CDR3 totals 15 residues. V gave up 5 bases and J gave up 6 bases; unmatched junction bases: 7. The chain's CDR3 is CASSATSGETNEQFF. The CDR3 region has the DNA TGTGCCAGCAGCGCAACTAGCGGGGAAACCAATGAGCAGTTCTTC.

This clone was seen ten or more times. The gene calls are TRBV5-8 and TRBJ1-5, with TRBD1 as a possible D gene (5 bases). Per germline, CDR1 SGHTS and CDR2 YDEGEE. The CDR3 is 16 amino acids. Trimming shortened V by 3 bases and J by 6 bases, and 19 bases separated the two germline ends. DNA for the CDR3: TGTGCCAGCAGCTCCTTGCGAGGGACCCGGGGTCAGCCCCAGCATTTT. It is translated as CASSSLRGTRGQPQHF. The whole variable domain, remainder taken from reference TRBV5-8 and TRBJ1-5, is EAGVTQSPTHLIKTRGQQATLRCSPISGHTSVYWYQQALGLGLQFLLWYDEGEERNRGNFPPRFSGRQFPNYSSELNVNALELEDSALYLCASSSLRGTRGQPQHFGDGTRLSIL.

This chain connects TRBV6-6 to TRBJ2-7; D ambiguous. The V end lost 0 bases, the J end lost 3 bases, and 12 bases lay between the germline ends. The CDR3 is 15 residues long. Germline CDR1 is MNHNY and CDR2 is SVGAGI (reference sequence). CDR3 loop: CASSYSTDASYEQYF. In nucleotides, the CDR3 is TGTGCCAGCAGTTACTCGACCGACGCCAGCTACGAGCAGTACTTC.

The chain joins TRBV2 to TRBJ1-1; D is unresolved. Germline values: CDR1 SNHLY, CDR2 FYNNEI. The CDR3 length is 17 residues. With 1 base removed from V and 1 base from J, the gap between germline ends came to 16 bases. Here the CDR3 reads CASSEEARSVGNTEAFF. CDR3 in DNA: TGTGCCAGCAGTGAAGAAGCCCGGAGCGTGGGGAACACTGAAGCTTTCTTT. The whole variable domain, filled in from reference TRBV2 and TRBJ1-1, reads EPEVTQTPSHQVTQMGQEVILRCVPISNHLYFYWYRQILGQKVEFLVSFYNNEISEKSEIFDDQFSVERPDGSNFTLKIRSTKLEDSAMYFCASSEEARSVGNTEAFFGQGTRLTVV.

The gene calls are TRBV7-8 and TRBJ2-3; TRBD2 is a possible D gene (7 bases). CDR1 and CDR2 from the germline V gene are SGHVS and FQNEAQ. The CDR3 sequence is 14 residues long. The V end lost 6 bases, the J end lost 2 bases, and 12 bases lay between the germline ends. In nucleotides, the CDR3 is TGTGCCAGCAGTGGGGGGGGGCCCACAGATACGCAGTATTTT. It specifies CASSGGGPTDTQYF.

Here the CDR3 reads CASSPGLSNYGYTF. CDR3 coding DNA: TGTGCCAGCAGCCCAGGGCTCAGCAACTATGGCTACACCTTC. The J gene is TRBJ1-2, the V gene TRBV5-6; possible D gene TRBD1, 5 bases. Deletions cut 4 bases from V and 2 bases from J, with 12 bases between. This CDR3 comprises 14 residues. Germline CDR1 is SGHDT and CDR2 is YYEEEE.

V usage is TRBV2 and J usage is TRBJ2-7; D uncertain. The germline gives CDR1 SNHLY, CDR2 FYNNEI. Trimming removed 4 bases at V and 5 bases at J, with 12 bases between. The CDR3 has 13 amino acids. The DNA of the CDR3 is TGTGCCAGCAGTGCGGTTGCACCTCACGAGCAGTACTTC. It codes for CASSAVAPHEQYF.

This chain joins TRBV6-5 and TRBJ2-3, with D perhaps TRBD1 or TRBD2 (5 bases each). The CDR3 sequence is 13 residues long. Trimming removed 5 bases from V and 4 bases from J, with 10 bases in between. Germline CDR1 is MNHEY and CDR2 is SVGAGI. CDR3 nucleotides: TGTGCCAGCAGTCACGTGGGGGCAGATACGCAGTATTTT. Protein: CASSHVGADTQYF.

V is TRBV5-5 and J is TRBJ2-7, with no clear D. The CDR3 is 12 amino acids. CDR1 is SGHKS and CDR2 is YYEKEE in the germline V gene (reference sequence). V was pared by 0 bases and J by 3 bases, with 4 bases between. CDR3 bases: TGTGCCAGCAGCTTGGAAGGCTACGAGCAGTACTTC. Translating gives CASSLEGYEQYF.

J is TRBJ2-4 and V is TRBV5-6; a possible D gene is TRBD2 (5 bases). The V end lost 4 bases, the J end lost 5 bases, and 10 bases lay between the germline ends. The length of the CDR3 is 13 residues. Germline CDR1 and CDR2: SGHDT and YYEEEE. The CDR3 region is CASSHGIQNIQYF. For the CDR3, the DNA is TGTGCCAGCAGCCACGGGATTCAAAACATTCAGTACTTC.

In its sample, this clone was seen once. V gene TRBV5-6 combines with J gene TRBJ1-5; D is unclear. The V and J ends lost 0 bases and 2 bases respectively, with 15 bases between them. This CDR3 is 17 amino acids long. Germline values: CDR1 SGHDT, CDR2 YYEEEE. The CDR3 nucleotides are TGTGCCAGCAGCTTGGGATTTGGGAAGGGTGGCAATCAGCCCCAGCATTTT. Residues: CASSLGFGKGGNQPQHF. The full variable domain, with the rest looked up from reference TRBV5-6 and TRBJ1-5, is DAGVTQSPTHLIKTRGQQVTLRCSPKSGHDTVSWYQQALGQGPQFIFQYYEEEERQRGNFPDRFSGHQFPNYSSELNVNALLLGDSALYLCASSLGFGKGGNQPQHFGDGTRLSIL.